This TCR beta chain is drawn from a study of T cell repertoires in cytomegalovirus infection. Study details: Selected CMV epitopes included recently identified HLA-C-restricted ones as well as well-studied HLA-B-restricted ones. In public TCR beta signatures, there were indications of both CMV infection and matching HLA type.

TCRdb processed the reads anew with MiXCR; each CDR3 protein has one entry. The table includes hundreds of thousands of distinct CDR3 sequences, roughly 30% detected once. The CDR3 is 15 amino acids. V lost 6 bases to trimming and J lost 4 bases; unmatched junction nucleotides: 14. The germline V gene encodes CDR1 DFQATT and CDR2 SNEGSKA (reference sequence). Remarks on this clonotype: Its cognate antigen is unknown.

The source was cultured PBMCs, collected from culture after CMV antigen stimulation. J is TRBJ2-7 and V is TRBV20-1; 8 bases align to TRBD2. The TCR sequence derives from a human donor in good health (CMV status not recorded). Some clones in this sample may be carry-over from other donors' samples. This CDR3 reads CSARGAPGGVYEQYF. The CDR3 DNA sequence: TGCAGTGCCCGCGGGGCTCCGGGAGGGGTTTACGAGCAGTACTTC.